Following are 21 T cell receptor beta chains from one sample sequenced in a study of T cell responses to AZD1222 COVID-19 vaccine. Produced via immunoSEQ multiplex PCR; TCRdb's table is partial and in-frame only. The sample contains 170,000 or so clones, approximately 90% of which appear only once. The sample in question was peripheral blood, obtained on day 0 of AZD1222 vaccination. Source of these receptors: an adult in good health.

The V call is TRBV9, the J call TRBJ2-7; D gene uncertain. This CDR3 spans 10 amino acids. V was clipped by 3 bases and J by 4 bases, with 2 bases between them. Germline V gene lookup returns CDR1 SGDLS and CDR2 YYNGEE. DNA for the CDR3: TGTGCCAGCAGCGGGTACGAGCAGTACTTC. Its protein is CASSGYEQYF.

The J gene is TRBJ2-6, the V gene TRBV27; a weak D match, TRBD1 (6 bases). In germline, CDR1 is MNHEY, CDR2 SMNVEV (reference sequence). The CDR3 contains 18 residues. Trimming removed 3 bases from V and 2 bases from J, with 17 bases in between. This CDR3 is CASSFRFTGWPGANVLTF. CDR3 nucleotide sequence: TGTGCCAGCAGTTTTCGCTTCACAGGGTGGCCTGGGGCCAACGTCCTGACTTTC.

The CDR3 DNA sequence: TGTGCCAGCAGTGGCTCAGCGGGGGGGCCGGAGGATACGCAGTATTTT. It is translated as CASSGSAGGPEDTQYF. The J gene is TRBJ2-3, the V gene TRBV6-4; 10 bases match TRBD2. The CDR3 has 16 amino acids. The germline V gene encodes CDR1 MRHNA and CDR2 SNTAGT. The V segment lost 4 bases and the J segment 6 bases; nucleotides outside the gene matches: 10.

The genes are TRBV28 and TRBJ1-1, with 7 bases matching TRBD1. This CDR3 region has 12 residues. Unmatched junction bases numbered 7, after V lost 10 bases and J lost 5 bases. CDR1 and CDR2 from the germline V gene are MDHEN and SYDVKM. CDR3 sequence (DNA): TGTGCCATCACGACAGGGAGTACTGAAGCTTTCTTT. Translated, it gives CAITTGSTEAFF.

This chain uses TRBV28 with TRBJ1-1, with D hard to call. The CDR3 is made up of 16 amino acids. With 3 bases removed from V and 3 bases from J, the gap between germline ends came to 17 bases. Germline V gene lookup returns CDR1 MDHEN and CDR2 SYDVKM. CDR3 coding DNA: TGTGCCAGCAGTTTTTATTCGATTACAGCTTACACTGAAGCTTTCTTT. Translation gives CASSFYSITAYTEAFF. Combining the CDR3 with reference TRBV28 and TRBJ1-1 gives the whole variable domain DVKVTQSSRYLVKRTGEKVFLECVQDMDHENMFWYRQDPGLGLRLIYFSYDVKMKEKGDIPEGYSVSREKKERFSLILESASTNQTSMYLCASSFYSITAYTEAFFGQGTRLTVV.

This clone was counted a few times. V usage is TRBV7-8 and J usage is TRBJ1-2, with 10 bases matching TRBD1. J gave up 6 bases and V 1 base, and 5 bases lay outside the gene matches. Per the germline V gene, CDR1 is SGHVS and CDR2 is FQNEAQ. This CDR3 region has 15 residues. The CDR3 region has the DNA TGTGCCAGCAGCTTAGGGGACAGGGGCTATGATGGCTACACCTTC. The encoded protein is CASSLGDRGYDGYTF.

This chain connects TRBV9 to TRBJ2-7; TRBD1 is a possible D gene (7 bases). Trimming removed 3 bases from V and 2 bases from J, with 15 bases in between. The germline V gene encodes CDR1 SGDLS and CDR2 YYNGEE. CDR3 length equals 15 residues. This chain's CDR3 is CASSAPGGGAYEQYF. CDR3 DNA: TGTGCCAGCAGCGCACCAGGGGGAGGTGCCTACGAGCAGTACTTC.

This rearrangement joins TRBV6-6 to TRBJ2-7, with D hard to call. CDR3 size: 15 residues. Per the germline V gene, CDR1 is MNHNY and CDR2 is SVGAGI (reference sequence). Trimming pared 2 bases from V and 1 base from J, leaving 12 bases between. The CDR3 nucleotides are TGTGCCAGCAGTTACGAAGGAAGTCGATCCTACGAGCAGTACTTC. As protein: CASSYEGSRSYEQYF.

To note about this clone: Distinct nucleotide sequences in the sample also encode this CDR3. V is TRBV7-3 and J is TRBJ1-1; 7 bases are a match to TRBD1. Trimming at V came to 5 bases and at J to 1 base, leaving 1 base not matched to a gene. Germline V gene lookup returns CDR1 SGHTA and CDR2 FQGTGA. The CDR3 contains 13 residues. This CDR3 is CASSRQGNTEAFF. CDR3 nucleotides: TGTGCCAGCAGCCGACAGGGGAACACTGAAGCTTTCTTT.

This chain links TRBV5-1 with TRBJ1-2; D is uncertain. V was clipped by 4 bases and J by 4 bases, with 20 bases between them. CDR3 length: 16 amino acids. Germline CDR1 and CDR2: SGHRS and YFSETQ. The CDR3 region is CASSPEVAPEVYGYTF. The CDR3 DNA reads as TGCGCCAGCAGCCCGGAAGTGGCGCCGGAGGTCTATGGCTACACCTTC.

The chain is built from TRBV15 and TRBJ1-1; D gene ambiguous. Germline V gene data show CDR1 as LNHNV and CDR2 as YYDKDF (reference sequence). V was shortened by 3 bases and J by 0 bases, with 11 bases between the two germline ends. This CDR3 has 15 residues. CDR3 sequence (DNA): TGTGCCACCAGCAGTCCCGGGTCCTTGAACACTGAAGCTTTCTTT. Translating gives CATSSPGSLNTEAFF. Full variable domain (rest looked up from reference TRBV15 and TRBJ1-1): DAMVIQNPRYQVTQFGKPVTLSCSQTLNHNVMYWYQQKSSQAPKLLFHYYDKDFNNEADTPDNFQSRRPNTSFCFLDIRSPGLGDTAMYLCATSSPGSLNTEAFFGQGTRLTVV.

This clone came up once. This sequence joins TRBV11-2 and TRBJ2-5; D is perhaps TRBD2 (6 bases). The CDR3 is 12 residues long. V was cut by 5 bases and J by 5 bases, with 9 bases left in between. Per the germline V gene, CDR1 is SGHAT and CDR2 is FQNNGV. CDR3 region: CASSPGEETQYF. In nucleotides, the CDR3 is TGTGCCAGCAGCCCGGGGGAGGAGACCCAGTACTTC.

This clone was detected only once. This chain joins TRBV11-2 and TRBJ2-5; 10 nucleotides align to TRBD1. The CDR3 extends over 18 amino acids. V lost 5 bases, J lost 6 bases, and 18 bases stayed unmatched. CDR1 and CDR2 from the germline V gene are SGHAT and FQNNGV. This CDR3 is CASSPLSLPGTGVKTQYF. DNA for the CDR3: TGTGCCAGCAGCCCGTTAAGCTTACCTGGGACAGGGGTTAAGACCCAGTACTTC.

The V call is TRBV6-5, the J call TRBJ1-3; 9 nucleotides agree with TRBD1. This CDR3 comprises 16 residues. Germline V gene sequence: CDR1 MNHEY, CDR2 SVGAGI. V gave up 3 bases and J gave up 4 bases; unmatched junction bases: 7. CDR3 nucleotides: TGTGCCAGCAGTTATACAGGGGGCGCGGGAGGAAACACCATATATTTT. Protein: CASSYTGGAGGNTIYF.

This clone is a singleton in its sample. This chain uses TRBV5-5 with TRBJ1-6; D unclear. The CDR3 spans 15 residues. V dropped 5 bases and J dropped 6 bases, with 15 bases sitting between them. Germline CDR1 reads SGHKS; CDR2 reads YYEKEE (reference sequence). In DNA, the CDR3 is TGTGCCAGCAGTTACACCAGAAATCGTAATTCACCCCTCCACTTT. Protein sequence: CASSYTRNRNSPLHF.

The chain employs TRBV27 and TRBJ2-7; D is unclear. Germline assignment: CDR1 MNHEY and CDR2 SMNVEV (reference sequence). V was shortened by 5 bases and J by 2 bases, with 19 bases between the two germline ends. The CDR3 is 16 residues long. CDR3 residues: CASSRTATEATYEQYF. The DNA for the CDR3 is TGTGCCAGCAGTCGAACGGCTACAGAGGCCACCTACGAGCAGTACTTC.

This clone is a singleton in its sample. This chain uses TRBV6-5 with TRBJ1-1; D uncertain. Trimming pared 8 bases from V and 4 bases from J, leaving 20 bases between. CDR1 MNHEY and CDR2 SVGAGI come from the germline V gene. CDR3 length equals 15 residues. CDR3 DNA sequence: TGTGCCAGCCTGAAGTCGAGGGCCCGGGGCACTGAAGCTTTCTTT. Its protein is CASLKSRARGTEAFF.

This clone was detected a few times. J is TRBJ2-6 and V is TRBV21-1; the D call in the table, TRBD2, was not verified against the DNA. TRBV21-1 is classified as a pseudogene. This CDR3 is 18 amino acids long. The CDR3 reads CASSNRRTANSGANVLTF. CDR3 DNA: TGTGCCAGCAGCAATCGGAGGACGGCAAACTCTGGGGCCAACGTCCTGACTTTC.

CDR3 DNA: TGTGCCAGCACCTCATGGGGCCGTGGCTACACCTTC. Translating it yields CASTSWGRGYTF. The chain uses TRBV7-9 and TRBJ1-2; weak D call: TRBD1 (5 bases). The CDR3 runs 12 residues. V gave up 7 bases and J gave up 7 bases, with 13 bases separating them. In germline, CDR1 is SEHNR, CDR2 FQNEAQ (reference sequence).

The chain couples TRBV5-8 to TRBJ1-4; TRBD1 matches at 7 bases. The germline V gene has CDR1 SGHTS and CDR2 YDEGEE. The CDR3 has 17 amino acids. V shed 0 bases and J 5 bases; nucleotides not matched to a gene: 10. The CDR3 nucleotides read TGTGCCAGCAGCTTGGCCGTCAGACAGGGACCGAATGAAAAACTGTTTTTT. Amino acids: CASSLAVRQGPNEKLFF.

V and J are TRBV6-5 and TRBJ1-6; D is undetermined. The germline CDR1 and CDR2 sequences are MNHEY and SVGAGI. The CDR3 runs to 14 residues. V was cut by 6 bases and J by 5 bases, with 11 bases left in between. CDR3 residues: CASRWGMDNSPLHF. In nucleotides, the CDR3 is TGTGCCAGCAGATGGGGTATGGATAATTCACCCCTCCACTTT.